This T cell receptor (beta chain) was observed in a study of identical twins. Findings and limits, study-wide: Fewer insertions marked abundant cord blood beta clonotypes; young adult naive trended weakly, memory not at all. Weaker excess twin sharing was seen among beta out-of-frame sequences.

A universal primer site was created by template switching, with the cDNA bearing unique molecular identifiers. Each CDR3 protein is one row after TCRdb ran MiXCR on the 5' RACE reads. The sample comprises nearly 900,000 distinct CDR3 sequences, roughly an eighth of which are singletons, and about 1.6% rests with the top ten. Remarks on this clonotype: Its matching antigen is unknown.

These same data were also listed under a study on yellow fever vaccine responses in identical twins.

Sequencing used PBMCs. This sequence originates from a woman younger than 35 in good health.

This CDR3 is CASRTLGATIYF. CDR3 nucleotides: TGTGCCAGCAGGACCCTCGGAGCCACCATATATTTT. The chain is built from TRBV28 and TRBJ1-3, with unresolved D. Germline V gene lookup returns CDR1 MDHEN and CDR2 SYDVKM. The V end was cut by 6 bases, the J end by 9 bases, with 12 bases between. This CDR3 comprises 12 residues. Full variable domain (rest looked up from reference TRBV28 and TRBJ1-3): DVKVTQSSRYLVKRTGEKVFLECVQDMDHENMFWYRQDPGLGLRLIYFSYDVKMKEKGDIPEGYSVSREKKERFSLILESASTNQTSMYLCASRTLGATIYFGEGSWLTVV.